This TCR beta chain was recorded in a study of OX40 agonist ivuxolimab in advanced cancers. About the study: Given to patients was ivuxolimab, an agonistic anti-OX40 (CD134) antibody. Study-wide results and limits: Which antigen the expanded peripheral T cells recognized is unknown.

The data were produced by immunoSEQ multiplex PCR, yet TCRdb's version contains in-frame clones alone and is incomplete. The sample includes tens of thousands of clones, 80% of them seen just once. The V gene's germline CDR1 is MDHEN and CDR2 SYDVKM. The CDR3 loop spans 18 amino acids. Trimming left V 4 bases short and J 0 bases short, with 19 bases between. To note about this clone: The antigen is unknown.

This TCR was sampled from an adult with an advanced solid tumor such as melanoma, head and neck, liver or kidney cancer. Here the sequenced sample was CD4+ or CD8+ T cells sorted from blood, taken in a trial of the OX40 agonist ivuxolimab. The J gene is TRBJ2-1, the V gene TRBV28; tentatively, D is TRBD2 (6 bases). This CDR3 reads CASSSGKVAESSYNEQFF. The CDR3 DNA reads TGTGCCAGCAGTTCCGGGAAGGTAGCGGAGAGCTCCTACAATGAGCAGTTCTTC.